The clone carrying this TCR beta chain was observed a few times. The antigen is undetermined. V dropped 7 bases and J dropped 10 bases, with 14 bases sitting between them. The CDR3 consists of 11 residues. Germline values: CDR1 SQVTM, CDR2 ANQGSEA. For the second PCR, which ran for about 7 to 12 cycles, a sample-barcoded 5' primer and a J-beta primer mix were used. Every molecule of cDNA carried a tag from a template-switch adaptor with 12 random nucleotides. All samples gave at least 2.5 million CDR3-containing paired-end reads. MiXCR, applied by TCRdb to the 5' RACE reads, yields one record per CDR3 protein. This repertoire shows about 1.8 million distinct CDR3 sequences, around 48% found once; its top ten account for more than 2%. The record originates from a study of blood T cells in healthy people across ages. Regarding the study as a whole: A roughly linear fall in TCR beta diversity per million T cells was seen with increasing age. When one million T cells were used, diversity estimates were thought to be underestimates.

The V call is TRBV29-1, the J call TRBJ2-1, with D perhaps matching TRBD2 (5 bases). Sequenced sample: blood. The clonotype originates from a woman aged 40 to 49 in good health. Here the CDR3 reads CSGRTTMEQFF. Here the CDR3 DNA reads TGCAGCGGACGGACGACTATGGAGCAGTTCTTC.